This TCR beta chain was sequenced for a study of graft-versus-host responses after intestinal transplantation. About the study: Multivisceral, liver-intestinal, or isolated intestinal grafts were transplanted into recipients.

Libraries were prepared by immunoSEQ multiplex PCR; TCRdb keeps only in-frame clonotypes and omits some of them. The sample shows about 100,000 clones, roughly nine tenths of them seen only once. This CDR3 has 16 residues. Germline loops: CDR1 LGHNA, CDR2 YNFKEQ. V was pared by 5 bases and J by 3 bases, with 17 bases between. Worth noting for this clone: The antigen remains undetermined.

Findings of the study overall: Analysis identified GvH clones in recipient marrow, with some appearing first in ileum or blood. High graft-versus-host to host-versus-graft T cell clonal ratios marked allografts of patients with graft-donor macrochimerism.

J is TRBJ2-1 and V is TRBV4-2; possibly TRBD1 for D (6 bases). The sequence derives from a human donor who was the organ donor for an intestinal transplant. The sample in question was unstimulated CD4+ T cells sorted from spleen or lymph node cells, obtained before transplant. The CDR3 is CASSGLGQLLYNEQFF. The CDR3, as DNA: TGTGCCAGCAGCGGCCTAGGACAGTTACTCTACAATGAGCAGTTCTTC.